The 5 T cell receptor beta chains below were found in one sample sequenced in a study of PD-1 blockade in mismatch repair-deficient tumors. Profiled with immunoSEQ multiplex PCR; TCRdb holds only in-frame clones, not every one. The table has around 40,000 clones, 79% seen once; the top ten hold 20% to 25%. The sample in question was peripheral blood, obtained 4 weeks after starting pembrolizumab. Every receptor here comes from an adult with mismatch repair-deficient cancer.

V gene TRBV7-9 combines with J gene TRBJ2-7; maybe TRBD2 (5 bases). Germline V gives CDR1 SEHNR, CDR2 FQNEAQ (reference sequence). V was cut by 4 bases and J by 7 bases, with 17 bases left in between. The CDR3 extends over 14 amino acids. The CDR3 nucleotides read TGTGCCAGCAGCTACATTGGTGCTAGCCTAGAGCAGTACTTC. Translating it yields CASSYIGASLEQYF.

The V gene is TRBV30, the J gene TRBJ1-5, with D tentatively TRBD1 (5 bases). Per germline, CDR1 GTSNPN and CDR2 SVGIG (reference sequence). With 0 bases removed from V and 7 bases from J, the gap between germline ends came to 13 bases. There are 14 residues in the CDR3. CDR3 region: CAWSVLAGNQPQHF. The CDR3, as DNA: TGTGCCTGGAGTGTTCTGGCAGGGAACCAGCCCCAGCATTTT. Supplemented by reference TRBV30 and TRBJ1-5, the full variable domain reads SQTIHQWPATLVQPVGSPLSLECTVEGTSNPNLYWYRQAAGRGLQLLFYSVGIGQISSEVPQNLSASRPQDRQFILSSKKLLLSDSGFYLCAWSVLAGNQPQHFGDGTRLSIL.

The V gene is TRBV5-6, the J gene TRBJ2-3; 7 bases fit TRBD1. CDR3 size: 15 residues. Germline lookup yields CDR1 SGHDT and CDR2 YYEEEE. Trimming removed 0 bases from V and 1 base from J; junction bases left unmatched: 2. This CDR3 reads CASSLGQGRTDTQYF. CDR3 nucleotide sequence: TGTGCCAGCAGCTTGGGACAGGGCCGCACAGATACGCAGTATTTT.

The rearrangement joins TRBV6-5 to TRBJ2-7; 8 positions agree with TRBD2. The J segment lost 4 bases and the V segment lost 2 bases, leaving 7 bases of the junction unmatched. The length of the CDR3 is 15 residues. From germline, CDR1 is MNHEY and CDR2 SVGAGI. CDR3 DNA: TGTGCCAGCAGTTACCCTACTGGCGGGAGGTACGAGCAGTACTTC. This encodes CASSYPTGGRYEQYF.

The genes are TRBV18 and TRBJ2-1; the D call may be TRBD1 or TRBD2 (6 bases each). The germline V gene has CDR1 KGHSH and CDR2 LQKENI. This CDR3 spans 15 amino acids. V dropped 3 bases and J dropped 4 bases, with 13 bases sitting between them. CDR3 DNA sequence: TGTGCCAGCTCACCTGGGCAGGGGACTTACAATGAGCAGTTCTTC. It specifies CASSPGQGTYNEQFF.